These 8 T cell receptor beta chains originate from one sample sequenced in a study of CD8 T cells in ankylosing spondylitis. Study-wide results and limits: Characteristic of ankylosing spondylitis blood, it appeared, was a TCR beta motif comprising roughly 8 highly homologous variants.

TCRdb reprocessed the 5' RACE reads via MiXCR and lists one record per CDR3 protein. The sample yields approximately 400,000 distinct CDR3 sequences, roughly a quarter seen once. These TCRs are of unknown antigen specificity. The sequenced material came from blood, either unsorted or a sorted T cell fraction (not recorded which). The receptors come from a male donor with ankylosing spondylitis.

J is TRBJ2-3 and V is TRBV5-1; D remains ambiguous. Per the germline V gene, CDR1 is SGHRS and CDR2 is YFSETQ. Trimming stripped 0 bases from V and 4 bases from J, with 6 bases between. The CDR3 is made up of 13 amino acids. The chain's CDR3 is CASSLVPADTQYF. CDR3 bases: TGCGCCAGCAGCTTGGTCCCCGCAGATACGCAGTATTTT.

The DNA for the CDR3 is TGTGCCACCAGCCATATCCATTCACCCGGACAGGGGACCGGGACTTATCCCGAGCAGTACTTC. Translation: CATSHIHSPGQGTGTYPEQYF. The chain recombines TRBV15 with TRBJ2-7, with TRBD1 matching over 9 bases. There are 21 residues in the CDR3. Germline trimming cut 5 bases from V and 6 bases from J; bases unmatched to any gene: 29. CDR1 and CDR2 (germline): LNHNV, YYDKDF (reference sequence).

This clonotype was detected a few times. The V call is TRBV5-1, the J call TRBJ2-1; 9 bases line up with TRBD2. The germline CDR1 and CDR2 sequences are SGHRS and YFSETQ. V gave up 4 bases and J gave up 7 bases; unmatched junction bases: 9. There are 15 residues in the CDR3. CDR3 sequence (DNA): TGCGCCAGCAGCCGCTCCGGCGGGAGGGCAAATGAGCAGTTCTTC. It yields the protein CASSRSGGRANEQFF.

J is TRBJ1-5 and V is TRBV11-2; 11 bases align to TRBD1. J lost 1 base, V lost 5 bases, and 10 bases had no gene match. Germline CDR1 SGHAT, CDR2 FQNNGV. The CDR3 has 18 amino acids. CDR3 sequence (DNA): TGTGCCAGCAGCCTTCGTGGACAGGGGGCTCTCAGCAATCAGCCCCAGCATTTT. This sequence encodes CASSLRGQGALSNQPQHF.

This clonotype has more than one count but fewer than ten. The chain joins TRBV24-1 to TRBJ2-2; weak D call: TRBD2 (6 bases). CDR3 size: 16 residues. V was pared by 2 bases and J by 0 bases, with 9 bases between. The germline gives CDR1 KGHDR, CDR2 SFDVKD. The CDR3 DNA is TGTGCCACCAGTGATTCCACTAGCCCGAACACCGGGGAGCTGTTTTTT. Encoded protein: CATSDSTSPNTGELFF.

The chain is built from TRBV4-2 and TRBJ2-3; 7 bases agree with TRBD2. V was pared by 1 base and J by 0 bases, with 1 base of the junction left unmatched. The CDR3 extends over 15 amino acids. In germline, CDR1 is LGHNA, CDR2 YNFKEQ. In DNA, the CDR3 is TGTGCCAGCAGCCAAGCACTAGCGAGCACAGATACGCAGTATTTT. Translated, it gives CASSQALASTDTQYF.

The chain carries TRBV20-1 and TRBJ2-6, with no clear D. Germline V lookup: CDR1 DFQATT, CDR2 SNEGSKA (reference sequence). The CDR3 is made up of 15 amino acids. V was clipped by 0 bases and J by 0 bases, with 6 bases between them. This chain's CDR3 is CSARDLPSGANVLTF. CDR3 sequence (DNA): TGCAGTGCTAGAGATCTCCCCTCTGGGGCCAACGTCCTGACTTTC.

The chain uses TRBV7-2 and TRBJ1-6; 8 nucleotides align to TRBD1. Germline trimming cut 4 bases from V and 0 bases from J; bases unmatched to any gene: 2. CDR1 is SGHTA, CDR2 FQGNSA, per germline. This CDR3 region has 16 residues. For the CDR3, the DNA is TGTGCCAGCAGCTGGGACAGGAGCTCCTATAATTCACCCCTCCACTTT. Its protein product is CASSWDRSSYNSPLHF.